These 5 T cell receptor beta chains were sequenced from one sample in a study of blood T cell repertoires in COVID-19. The data were produced by immunoSEQ multiplex PCR, yet TCRdb's version contains in-frame clones alone and is incomplete. Altogether about 110,000 clones are present, approximately 84% being singletons, with the ten largest covering 2.1%. The specimen was peripheral blood. The receptors come from a human donor in a cohort sampled during active COVID-19.

With regard to this clone: At one boundary the junction diverges from the germline segment, which might be a read error. The rearrangement links TRBV3-1 (or the pseudogene TRBV3-2) to TRBJ1-4; 10 bases map to TRBD1. The germline V gene has CDR1 LGHDT and CDR2 YNNKEL (reference sequence). This CDR3 region has 14 residues. The CDR3 coding sequence is TGTGCCAGCAGCCAGGGGGGACAGGGGAGTCGGTCTCTTTTT. This codes for CASSQGGQGSRSLF.

V and J are TRBV6-5 and TRBJ1-4; 10 nucleotides line up with TRBD1. The V and J ends lost 5 bases and 8 bases, in that order; junction bases with no gene match: 5. The CDR3 is made up of 14 amino acids. Germline V gene sequence: CDR1 MNHEY, CDR2 SVGAGI. CDR3 DNA: TGTGCCAGCAGTCAAAGACAGGGGGCAGAAAAACTGTTTTTT. This sequence encodes CASSQRQGAEKLFF.

In this sample, this clone turned up a few times. The chain combines TRBV5-1 with TRBJ2-3; no clear D gene. V was shortened by 4 bases and J by 2 bases, with 14 bases between the two germline ends. Germline CDR1 is SGHRS and CDR2 is YFSETQ. The CDR3 totals 15 residues. In DNA, the CDR3 is TGCGCCAGCAGCCCCCTGGGCTTAGACACAGATACGCAGTATTTT. This codes for CASSPLGLDTDTQYF. The full variable domain, rest sourced from reference TRBV5-1 and TRBJ2-3, is KAGVTQTPRYLIKTRGQQVTLSCSPISGHRSVSWYQQTPGQGLQFLFEYFSETQRNKGNFPGRFSGRQFSNSRSEMNVSTLELGDSALYLCASSPLGLDTDTQYFGPGTRLTVL.

DNA for the CDR3: TGTGCCAGCAGTTTAGCGGGGGTAAGATACGAGCAGTACTTC. Translation: CASSLAGVRYEQYF. The chain uses TRBV28 and TRBJ2-7; 7 bases are shared with TRBD2. CDR3 length: 14 residues. V lost 2 bases, J lost 4 bases, and 5 bases stayed unmatched. Germline V gene data show CDR1 as MDHEN and CDR2 as SYDVKM.

This chain links TRBV19 with TRBJ1-2, with TRBD1 matching 10 bases. The CDR3 runs to 17 residues. J was trimmed by 6 bases and V by 5 bases; bases with no gene match: 15. Germline V lookup: CDR1 LNHDA, CDR2 SQIVND (reference sequence). The CDR3 coding sequence is TGTGCCAGTAGTTCCGCACCGGGACAGGGGCGACGGGATGGCTACACCTTC. Translation gives CASSSAPGQGRRDGYTF. The whole variable domain, remainder taken from reference TRBV19 and TRBJ1-2, is DGGITQSPKYLFRKEGQNVTLSCEQNLNHDAMYWYRQDPGQGLRLIYYSQIVNDFQKGDIAEGYSVSREKKESFPLTVTSAQKNPTAFYLCASSSAPGQGRRDGYTFGSGTRLTVV.